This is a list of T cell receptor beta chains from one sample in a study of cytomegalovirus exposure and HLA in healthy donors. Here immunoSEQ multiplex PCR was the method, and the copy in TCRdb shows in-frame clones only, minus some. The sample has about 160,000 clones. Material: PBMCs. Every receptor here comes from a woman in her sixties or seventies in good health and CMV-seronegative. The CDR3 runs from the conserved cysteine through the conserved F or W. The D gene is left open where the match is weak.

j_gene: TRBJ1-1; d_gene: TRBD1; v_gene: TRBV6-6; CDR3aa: CASSAQGTNTEAFF
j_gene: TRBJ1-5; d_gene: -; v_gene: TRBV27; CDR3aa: CASSQDNSNQPQHF
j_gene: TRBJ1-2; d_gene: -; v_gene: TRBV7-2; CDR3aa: CASSLGTYGYTF
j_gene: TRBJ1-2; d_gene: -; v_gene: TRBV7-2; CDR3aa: CASSGSSLTPYGYTF
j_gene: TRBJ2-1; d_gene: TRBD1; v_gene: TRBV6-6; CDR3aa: CASSSTGGNEQFF
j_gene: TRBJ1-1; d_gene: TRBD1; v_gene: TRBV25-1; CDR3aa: CASSEFGRGLVTEAFF
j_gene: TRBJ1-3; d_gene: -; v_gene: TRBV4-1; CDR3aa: CASSQVSGAGNTIYF
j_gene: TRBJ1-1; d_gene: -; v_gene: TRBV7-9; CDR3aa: CASSLYRVTEAFF
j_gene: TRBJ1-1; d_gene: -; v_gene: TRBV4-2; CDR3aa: CASSQGNRANTEAFF
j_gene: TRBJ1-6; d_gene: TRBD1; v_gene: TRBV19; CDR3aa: CASGSGTGGTSPLHF
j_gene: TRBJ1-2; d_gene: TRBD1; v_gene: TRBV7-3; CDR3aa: CASSPGQGFGYTF
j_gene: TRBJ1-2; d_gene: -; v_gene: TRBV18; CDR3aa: CASSPKEGYGYTF
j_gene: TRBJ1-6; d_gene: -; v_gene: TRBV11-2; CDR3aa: CASSLQTKNSPLHF
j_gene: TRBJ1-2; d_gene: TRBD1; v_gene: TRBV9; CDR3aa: CASGEGYRGHDYGYTF
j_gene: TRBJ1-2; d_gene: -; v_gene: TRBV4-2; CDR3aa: CASSQGTDLNYGYTF
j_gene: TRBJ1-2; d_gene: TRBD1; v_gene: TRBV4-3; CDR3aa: CASSQDNLRQGPRGYTF
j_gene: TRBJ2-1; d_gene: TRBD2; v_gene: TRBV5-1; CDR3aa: CASSFGLAGGYNEQFF
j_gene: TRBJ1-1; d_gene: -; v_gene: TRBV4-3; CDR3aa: CASSQDGRFTEAFF
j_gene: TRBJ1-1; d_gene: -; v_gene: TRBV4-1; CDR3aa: CASSHRQTNTEAFF
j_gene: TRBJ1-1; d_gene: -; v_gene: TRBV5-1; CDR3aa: CASSLNGRGGTEAFF
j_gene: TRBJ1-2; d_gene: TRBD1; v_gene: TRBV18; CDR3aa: CASSPLKGQGYFGYTF
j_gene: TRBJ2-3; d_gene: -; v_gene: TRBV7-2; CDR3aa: CASSLRRGSTDTQYF
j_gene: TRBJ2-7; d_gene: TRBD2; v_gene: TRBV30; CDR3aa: CAWSVLAGGLEQYF
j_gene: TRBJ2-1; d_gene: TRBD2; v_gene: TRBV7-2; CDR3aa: CASSLASGGAQEQFF